The source of this T cell receptor beta chain is a study of blood T cell repertoires in COVID-19 (dated by TCRdb to about 2020). Study-level background: Samples from collaborators originated in the United States, Italy and Spain and spanned both the acute and convalescent phases of COVID-19. Nearly every sample came with metadata listing a de-identified subject ID, COVID-19 status, age in years and sex. The prospective study material was composed of cDNA or gDNA derived from T cells, B-cell-depleted T cells, or PBMCs. Where HLA class I and class II types were available, the types were taken from metadata supplied by the sample provider, not from assay-based typing. The repertoires were released in a freely available public database meant as a resource for research on the immune response to SARS-CoV-2. The dataset comprised deeply sampled blood TCRbeta repertoires from subjects exposed to, actively infected with, or recovered from COVID-19. The samples were drawn from two sources: the first 160 participants of the ongoing ImmuneRACE study, and 1,000 to 1,500 subjects contributed by 6 global collaborators.

TCRbeta CDR3 regions were amplified from genomic DNA using the immunoSEQ Assay, a bias-controlled multiplex PCR. The paper's data handling went like this. Nucleated cell counts per sample were estimated from amplification of reference gene primers within the assay. Sequence reads were collapsed and filtered to measure the absolute abundance of every unique TCRbeta CDR3 rearrangement. For each sample, productive Simpson clonality was calculated as the square root of Simpson's diversity index over productive rearrangements. TCRdb carries this immuneACCESS record with in-frame sequences only. Its versions omit some clonotypes, under half of them owing to an unresolved V gene in the studies checked, with the rest unexplained. Clonal size and the V and J genes are those of that table, whereas D and trimming came from the DNA. This sample has 150,000 to 200,000 clones in its table, and 70% to 85% of those were observed once. 22% of the sample lies in the top ten.

CDR1 and CDR2 are drawn from the germline V gene (reference sequence): GTSNPN, SVGIG. Its CDR3 holds 11 amino acids, cysteine through phenylalanine. The DNA shown is the 33-base CDR3, in frame from base 1. V is clipped by 2 bases and J by 5 bases, and the sequence between their germline boundaries is 6 bases long. Points on this clone: Its antigen specificity is not known. Within one base of it there is no much larger clone, and no base qualities were kept.

Findings and caveats that apply to the study as a whole: Clinical and demographic metadata were provided uncurated, with the amount varying by source and participant.

Each collaborating institution followed its own protocols to collect whole blood in K2EDTA tubes. For TCRbeta analysis, collaborator samples were shipped as frozen whole blood, as isolated PBMCs, or as DNA extracted from either sample type. The sequence derives from a woman older than 75 with acute or convalescent COVID-19. The sample comprised peripheral blood. The rearranged chain carries TRBV30 and TRBJ1-2, with the D segment identity uncertain. The CDR3 reads as follows: CAWSKQYGYTF. The nucleotide sequence is TGTGCCTGGAGTAAACAGTATGGCTACACCTTC.